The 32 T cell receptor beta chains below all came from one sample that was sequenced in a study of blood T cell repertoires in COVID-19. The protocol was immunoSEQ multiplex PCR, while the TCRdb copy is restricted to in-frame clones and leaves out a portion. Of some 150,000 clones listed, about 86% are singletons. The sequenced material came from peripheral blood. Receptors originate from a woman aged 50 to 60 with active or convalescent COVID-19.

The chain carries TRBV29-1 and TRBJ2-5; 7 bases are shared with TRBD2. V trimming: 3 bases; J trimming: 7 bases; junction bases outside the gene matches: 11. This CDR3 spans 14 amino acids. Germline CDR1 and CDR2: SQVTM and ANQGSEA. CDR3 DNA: TGCAGCGTTGACTGGCGGGAGAGCTTTGGGACCCAGTACTTC. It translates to CSVDWRESFGTQYF.

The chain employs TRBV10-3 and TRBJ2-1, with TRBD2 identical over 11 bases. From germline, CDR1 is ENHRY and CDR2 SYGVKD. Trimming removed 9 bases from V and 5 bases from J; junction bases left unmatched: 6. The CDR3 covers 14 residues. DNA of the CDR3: TGTGCCATTACAACTAGCGGGGGACACAATGAGCAGTTCTTC. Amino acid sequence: CAITTSGGHNEQFF.

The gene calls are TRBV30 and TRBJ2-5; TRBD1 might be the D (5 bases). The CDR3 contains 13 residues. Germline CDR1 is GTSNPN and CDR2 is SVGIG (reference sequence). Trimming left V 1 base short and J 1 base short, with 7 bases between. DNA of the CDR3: TGTGCCTGGAGTGGGGGCATCCAAGAGACCCAGTACTTC. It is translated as CAWSGGIQETQYF. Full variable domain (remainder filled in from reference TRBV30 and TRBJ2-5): SQTIHQWPATLVQPVGSPLSLECTVEGTSNPNLYWYRQAAGRGLQLLFYSVGIGQISSEVPQNLSASRPQDRQFILSSKKLLLSDSGFYLCAWSGGIQETQYFGPGTRLLVL.

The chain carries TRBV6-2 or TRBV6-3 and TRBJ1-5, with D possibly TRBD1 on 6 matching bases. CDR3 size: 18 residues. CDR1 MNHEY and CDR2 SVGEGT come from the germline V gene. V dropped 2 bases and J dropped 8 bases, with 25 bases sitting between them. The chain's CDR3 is CASSYTQRGFGPLEPQHF. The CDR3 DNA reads TGTGCCAGCAGTTACACGCAAAGGGGGTTTGGGCCTTTGGAGCCCCAGCATTTT.

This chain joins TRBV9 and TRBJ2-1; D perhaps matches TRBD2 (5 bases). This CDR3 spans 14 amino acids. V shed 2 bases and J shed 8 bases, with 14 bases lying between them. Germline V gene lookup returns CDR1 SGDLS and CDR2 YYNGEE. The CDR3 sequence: CASSVPGLRHEQFF. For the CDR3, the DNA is TGTGCCAGCAGCGTCCCAGGACTGCGCCATGAGCAGTTCTTC.

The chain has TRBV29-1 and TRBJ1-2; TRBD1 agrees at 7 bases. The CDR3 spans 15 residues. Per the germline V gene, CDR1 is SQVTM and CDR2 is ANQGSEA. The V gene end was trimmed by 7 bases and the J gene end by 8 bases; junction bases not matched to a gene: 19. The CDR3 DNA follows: TGCAGCGCCCTAGGGGGCACCACCGGGGCGGAAGGCTACACCTTC. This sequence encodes CSALGGTTGAEGYTF.

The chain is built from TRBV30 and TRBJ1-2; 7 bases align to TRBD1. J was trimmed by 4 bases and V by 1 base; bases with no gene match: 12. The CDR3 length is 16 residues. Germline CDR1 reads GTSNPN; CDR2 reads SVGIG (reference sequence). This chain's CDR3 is CAWSASVGYRGYGYTF. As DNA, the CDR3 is TGTGCCTGGAGTGCTTCCGTAGGGTACAGGGGCTATGGCTACACCTTC.

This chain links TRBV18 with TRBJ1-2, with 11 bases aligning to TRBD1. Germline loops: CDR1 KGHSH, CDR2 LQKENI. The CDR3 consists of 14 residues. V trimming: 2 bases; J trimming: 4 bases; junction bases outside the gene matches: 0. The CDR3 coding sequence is TGTGCCAGCTCACCAGGACAGGGGGCCTATGGCTACACCTTC. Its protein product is CASSPGQGAYGYTF.

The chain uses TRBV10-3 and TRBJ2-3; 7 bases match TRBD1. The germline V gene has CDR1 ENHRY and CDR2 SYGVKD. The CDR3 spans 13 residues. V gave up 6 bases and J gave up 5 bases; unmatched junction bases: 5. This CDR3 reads CAISPQGEDTQYF. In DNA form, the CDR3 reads TGTGCCATCAGCCCGCAGGGGGAAGATACGCAGTATTTT.

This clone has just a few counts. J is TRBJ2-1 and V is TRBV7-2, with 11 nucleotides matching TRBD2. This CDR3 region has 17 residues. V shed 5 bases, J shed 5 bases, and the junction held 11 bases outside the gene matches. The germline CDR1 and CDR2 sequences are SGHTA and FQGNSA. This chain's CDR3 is CASSPSLLAGVDNEQFF. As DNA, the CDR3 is TGTGCCAGCAGCCCCAGTTTACTAGCGGGAGTTGACAATGAGCAGTTCTTC.

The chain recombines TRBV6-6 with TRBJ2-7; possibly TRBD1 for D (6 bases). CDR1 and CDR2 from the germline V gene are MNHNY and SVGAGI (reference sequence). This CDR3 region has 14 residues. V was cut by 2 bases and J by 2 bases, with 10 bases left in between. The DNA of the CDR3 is TGTGCCAGCAGTTACCAGCAGGGGACCTACGAGCAGTACTTC. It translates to CASSYQQGTYEQYF.

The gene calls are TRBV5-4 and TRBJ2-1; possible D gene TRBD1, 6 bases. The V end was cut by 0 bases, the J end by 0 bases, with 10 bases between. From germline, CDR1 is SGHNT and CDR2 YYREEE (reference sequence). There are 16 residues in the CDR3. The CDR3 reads CASSLGGGYSYNEQFF. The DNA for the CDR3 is TGTGCCAGCAGCTTGGGAGGGGGATACTCCTACAATGAGCAGTTCTTC.

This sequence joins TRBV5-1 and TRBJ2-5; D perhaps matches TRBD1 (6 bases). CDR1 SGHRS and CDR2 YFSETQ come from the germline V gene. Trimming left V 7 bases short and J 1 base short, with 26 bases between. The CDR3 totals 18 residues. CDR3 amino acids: CASALGQAWGLLQETQYF. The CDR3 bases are TGCGCCAGCGCCCTGGGGCAGGCTTGGGGGCTTCTCCAAGAGACCCAGTACTTC.

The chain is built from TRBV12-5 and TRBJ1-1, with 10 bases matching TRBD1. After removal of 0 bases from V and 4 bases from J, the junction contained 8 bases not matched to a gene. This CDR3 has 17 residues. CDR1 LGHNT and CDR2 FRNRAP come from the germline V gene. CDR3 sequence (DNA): TGTGCTAGTGGTTTGGTACAGGGACAGGGGCGGTTCACTGAAGCTTTCTTT. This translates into CASGLVQGQGRFTEAFF.

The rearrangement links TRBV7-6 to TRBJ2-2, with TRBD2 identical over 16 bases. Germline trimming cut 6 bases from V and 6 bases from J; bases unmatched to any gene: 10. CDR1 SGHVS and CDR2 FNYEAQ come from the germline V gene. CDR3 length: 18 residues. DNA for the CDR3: TGTGCCAGCAGTCGGGGACTAGCGGGGGGGAAGGTCGCCGGGGAGCTGTTTTTT. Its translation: CASSRGLAGGKVAGELFF.

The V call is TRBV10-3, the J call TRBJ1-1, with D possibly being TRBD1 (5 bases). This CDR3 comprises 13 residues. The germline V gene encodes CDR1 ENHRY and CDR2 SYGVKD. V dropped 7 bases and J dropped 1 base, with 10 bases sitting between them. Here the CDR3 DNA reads TGTGCCATCAATAGAGACAGGAACACTGAAGCTTTCTTT. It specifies CAINRDRNTEAFF.

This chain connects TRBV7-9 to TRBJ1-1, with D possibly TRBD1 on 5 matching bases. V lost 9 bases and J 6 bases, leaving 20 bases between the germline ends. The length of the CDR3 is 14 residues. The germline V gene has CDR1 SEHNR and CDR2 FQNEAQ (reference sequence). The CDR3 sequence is CASDAPGRDAEAFF. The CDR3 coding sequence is TGTGCCAGTGACGCCCCGGGGAGGGACGCTGAAGCTTTCTTT. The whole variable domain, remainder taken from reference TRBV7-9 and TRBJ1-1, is DTGVSQNPRHKITKRGQNVTFRCDPISEHNRLYWYRQTLGQGPEFLTYFQNEAQLEKSRLLSDRFSAERPKGSFSTLEIQRTEQGDSAMYLCASDAPGRDAEAFFGQGTRLTVV.

The CDR3 spells CASRRDRGRNEQFF. As DNA, the CDR3 is TGCGCCAGCAGGCGGGACAGGGGTAGGAATGAGCAGTTCTTC. The chain uses TRBV5-1 and TRBJ2-1; TRBD1 matches 10 bases. CDR3 length: 14 residues. Germline V gene lookup returns CDR1 SGHRS and CDR2 YFSETQ. V gave up 5 bases and J gave up 7 bases; unmatched junction bases: 6. The full variable domain, in which reference TRBV5-1 and TRBJ2-1 provide the parts outside the CDR3, is KAGVTQTPRYLIKTRGQQVTLSCSPISGHRSVSWYQQTPGQGLQFLFEYFSETQRNKGNFPGRFSGRQFSNSRSEMNVSTLELGDSALYLCASRRDRGRNEQFFGPGTRLTVL.

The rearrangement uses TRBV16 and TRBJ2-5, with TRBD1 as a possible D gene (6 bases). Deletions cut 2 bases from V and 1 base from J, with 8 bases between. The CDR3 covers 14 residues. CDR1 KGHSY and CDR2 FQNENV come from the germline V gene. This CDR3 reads CASSQGTIQETQYF. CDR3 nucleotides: TGTGCCAGCAGCCAAGGGACAATCCAAGAGACCCAGTACTTC.

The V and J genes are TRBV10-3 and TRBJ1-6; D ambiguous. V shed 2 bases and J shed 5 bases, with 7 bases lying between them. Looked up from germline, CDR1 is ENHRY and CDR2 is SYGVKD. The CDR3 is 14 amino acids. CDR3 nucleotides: TGTGCCATCAGTGAGGCGTTGGATAATTCACCCCTCCACTTT. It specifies CAISEALDNSPLHF.

In nucleotides, the CDR3 is TGTGCCAGCAGGACAAGCGGGAGCCAAGAGACCCAGTACTTC. It specifies CASRTSGSQETQYF. V and J are TRBV7-9 and TRBJ2-5, with TRBD2 matching over 8 bases. The V segment lost 6 bases and the J segment 1 base; nucleotides outside the gene matches: 4. Germline V lookup: CDR1 SEHNR, CDR2 FQNEAQ (reference sequence). The CDR3 consists of 14 residues.

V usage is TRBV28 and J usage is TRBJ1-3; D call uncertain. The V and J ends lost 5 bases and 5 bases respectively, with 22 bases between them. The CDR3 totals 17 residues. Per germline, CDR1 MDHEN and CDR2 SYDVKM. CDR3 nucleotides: TGTGCCAGCAGTCCCCTTTTACAGCCTGGATTAAGAAACACCATATATTTT. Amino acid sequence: CASSPLLQPGLRNTIYF.

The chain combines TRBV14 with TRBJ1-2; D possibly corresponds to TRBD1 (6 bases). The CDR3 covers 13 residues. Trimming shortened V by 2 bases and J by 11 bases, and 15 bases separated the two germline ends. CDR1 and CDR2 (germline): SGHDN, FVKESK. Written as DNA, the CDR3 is TGTGCCAGCAGCCAAACCGGACAGACACCTTACACCTTC. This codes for CASSQTGQTPYTF.

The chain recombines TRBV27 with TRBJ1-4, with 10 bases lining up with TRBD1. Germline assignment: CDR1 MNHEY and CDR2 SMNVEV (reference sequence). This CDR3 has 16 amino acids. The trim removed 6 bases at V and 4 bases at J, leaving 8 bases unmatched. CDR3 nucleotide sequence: TGTGCCAGCAGAGACAGGGGGCGCGGAGGTAATGAAAAACTGTTTTTT. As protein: CASRDRGRGGNEKLFF.

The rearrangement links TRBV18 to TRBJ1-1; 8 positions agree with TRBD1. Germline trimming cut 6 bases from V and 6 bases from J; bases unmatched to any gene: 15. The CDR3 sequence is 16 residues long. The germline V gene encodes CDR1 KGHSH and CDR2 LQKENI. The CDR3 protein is CASSLGTGATGAEAFF. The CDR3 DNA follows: TGTGCCAGCTCGCTGGGGACAGGAGCTACGGGGGCTGAAGCTTTCTTT.

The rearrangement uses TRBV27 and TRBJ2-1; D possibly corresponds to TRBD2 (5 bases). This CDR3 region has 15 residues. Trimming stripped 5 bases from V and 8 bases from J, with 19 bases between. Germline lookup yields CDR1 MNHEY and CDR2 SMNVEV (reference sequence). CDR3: CASSPRLAMIHEQFF. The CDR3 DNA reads TGTGCCAGCAGTCCCCGGCTAGCAATGATTCATGAGCAGTTCTTC.

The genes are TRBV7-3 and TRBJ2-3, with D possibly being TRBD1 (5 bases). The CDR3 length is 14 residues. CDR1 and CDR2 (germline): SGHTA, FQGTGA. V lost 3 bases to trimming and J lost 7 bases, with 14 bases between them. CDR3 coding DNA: TGTGCCAGCAGCTTGCCGACGCAGGGTAATACGCAGTATTTT. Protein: CASSLPTQGNTQYF.

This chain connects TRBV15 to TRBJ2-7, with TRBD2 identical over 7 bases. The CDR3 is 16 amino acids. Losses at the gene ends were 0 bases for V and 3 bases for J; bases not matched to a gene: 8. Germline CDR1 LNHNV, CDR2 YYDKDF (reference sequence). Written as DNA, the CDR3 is TGTGCCACCAGCAGAGAATTTACGGGACTAAACTACGAGCAGTACTTC. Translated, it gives CATSREFTGLNYEQYF.

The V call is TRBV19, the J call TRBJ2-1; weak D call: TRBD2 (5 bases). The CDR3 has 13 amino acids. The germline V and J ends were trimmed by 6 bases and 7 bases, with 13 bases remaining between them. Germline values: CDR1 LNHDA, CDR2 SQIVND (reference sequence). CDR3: CASRFSVGNEQFF. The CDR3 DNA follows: TGTGCCAGTAGATTTAGCGTGGGTAATGAGCAGTTCTTC.

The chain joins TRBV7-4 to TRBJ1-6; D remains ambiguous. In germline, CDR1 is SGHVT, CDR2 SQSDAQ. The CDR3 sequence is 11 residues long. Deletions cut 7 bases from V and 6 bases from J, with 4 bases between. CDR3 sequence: CASIINSPLHF. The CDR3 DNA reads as TGTGCCAGCATCATTAATTCACCCCTCCACTTT.

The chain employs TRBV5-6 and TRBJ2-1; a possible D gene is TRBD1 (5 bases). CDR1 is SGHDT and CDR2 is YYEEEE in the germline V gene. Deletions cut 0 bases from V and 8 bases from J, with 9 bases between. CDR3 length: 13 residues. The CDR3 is CASSLVQGDEQFF. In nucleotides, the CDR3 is TGTGCCAGCAGCTTGGTGCAAGGGGATGAGCAGTTCTTC. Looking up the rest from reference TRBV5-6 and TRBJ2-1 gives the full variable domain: DAGVTQSPTHLIKTRGQQVTLRCSPKSGHDTVSWYQQALGQGPQFIFQYYEEEERQRGNFPDRFSGHQFPNYSSELNVNALLLGDSALYLCASSLVQGDEQFFGPGTRLTVL.

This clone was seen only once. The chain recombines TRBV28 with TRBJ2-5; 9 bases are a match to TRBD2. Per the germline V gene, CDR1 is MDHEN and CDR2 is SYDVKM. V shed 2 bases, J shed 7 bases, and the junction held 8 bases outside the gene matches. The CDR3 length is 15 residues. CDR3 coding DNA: TGTGCCAGCAGTTTAAACGGAGCGGGGGGCGGGACCCAGTACTTC. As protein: CASSLNGAGGGTQYF.